This TCR beta chain was sequenced in a study of blood T cell repertoires in COVID-19. Study context: From the United States, Italy and Spain came samples of acute and convalescent COVID-19. T cells, B-cell-depleted T cells, or PBMCs provided the cDNA or gDNA that served as material.

Using immunoSEQ multiplex PCR, the repertoire was profiled, and TCRdb retains in-frame clones only, with some absent. The profile covers 150,000 to 200,000 clones, with nearly 80% appearing a single time and roughly 28% taken by the ten largest. V was pared by 5 bases and J by 1 base, with 9 bases of the junction left unmatched. The CDR3 spans 17 residues. Germline CDR1 and CDR2: MNHEY and SMNVEV (reference sequence). This clone was counted once. Sequences were obtained from peripheral blood. This receptor was taken from a woman in her seventies with acute or convalescent COVID-19. The rearrangement joins TRBV27 to TRBJ1-5; 9 bases agree with TRBD1. Here the CDR3 DNA reads TGTGCCAGCAGTCGGCGAACCGGGACAGGGAGCAATCAGCCCCAGCATTTT. Its protein product is CASSRRTGTGSNQPQHF.